A single sample is the source of the 32 T cell receptor beta chains below, sequenced in a study of cytomegalovirus exposure and HLA in healthy donors. The PCR employed 60 Vbeta primers together with 13 Jbeta primers. Using immunoSEQ multiplex PCR, the repertoire was profiled, and TCRdb retains in-frame clones only, with some absent. The table has some 170,000 clones, over 80% seen once. Specimen: PBMCs. The receptors were gathered from a man in his forties or fifties in good health and CMV-seropositive.

To note about this clone: It is unclear where the CDR3 begins or ends on the DNA, so no DNA is shown, and the CDR3 is as TCRdb lists it. The gene calls are TRBV4-2 and TRBJ2-7; the table's TRBD2 call for D was not verified on the DNA. The CDR3 length equals 16 residues, ends included. Germline CDR1 and CDR2: LGHNA and YNFKEQ. The CDR3 sequence: CASSQDTVGGGAKVYF.

CDR3 in DNA: TGCGCCAGCAGCTTACGGGACTCTAATAATTCACCCCTCCACTTT. It translates to CASSLRDSNNSPLHF. The genes are TRBV5-1 and TRBJ1-6; weak D call: TRBD1 (5 bases). The CDR3 extends over 15 amino acids. Looked up from germline, CDR1 is SGHRS and CDR2 is YFSETQ. The ends were cut back, 2 bases at V and 5 bases at J, with 11 bases in the middle.

The CDR3 loop reads CASRQANEKLFF. CDR3 sequence (DNA): TGCGCCAGCAGACAGGCTAATGAAAAACTGTTTTTT. The chain has TRBV5-1 and TRBJ1-4, with D perhaps matching TRBD1 (5 bases). Looked up from germline, CDR1 is SGHRS and CDR2 is YFSETQ. The CDR3 sequence is 12 residues long. Deletions cut 5 bases from V and 3 bases from J, with 5 bases between. Full variable domain (remainder filled in from reference TRBV5-1 and TRBJ1-4): KAGVTQTPRYLIKTRGQQVTLSCSPISGHRSVSWYQQTPGQGLQFLFEYFSETQRNKGNFPGRFSGRQFSNSRSEMNVSTLELGDSALYLCASRQANEKLFFGSGTQLSVL.

The DNA for the CDR3 is TGCGCCAGCAGCCAAGATCGGGATTGGCTCGGAAACACCATATATTTT. This encodes CASSQDRDWLGNTIYF. The chain employs TRBV4-1 and TRBJ1-3; no firm D call. The V end was cut by 0 bases, the J end by 4 bases, with 13 bases between. CDR1 MGHRA and CDR2 YSYEKL come from the germline V gene. The CDR3 is 16 residues long.

This clone was recorded a few times. The chain joins TRBV4-1 to TRBJ1-2, with 7 bases matching TRBD1. Looked up from germline, CDR1 is MGHRA and CDR2 is YSYEKL. The CDR3 runs to 15 residues. The J segment lost 1 base and the V segment lost 3 bases, leaving 5 bases of the junction unmatched. The CDR3 DNA reads TGCGCCAGCAGCCAGAAGGGGGCGGGTAACTATGGCTACACCTTC. Encoded protein: CASSQKGAGNYGYTF.

The V gene is TRBV6-5, the J gene TRBJ1-2; D ambiguous. Germline assignment: CDR1 MNHEY and CDR2 SVGAGI. Trimming took 5 bases from V and 6 from J, leaving 13 bases between them. The CDR3 is 13 residues long. The CDR3 DNA reads TGTGCCAGCAGTGAATCCGCGAAAGATGGCTACACCTTC. This gives the protein CASSESAKDGYTF.

The rearrangement joins TRBV19 to TRBJ2-7; weak D call: TRBD2 (6 bases). The length of the CDR3 is 14 residues. Germline V gives CDR1 LNHDA, CDR2 SQIVND (reference sequence). With 6 bases removed from V and 0 bases from J, the gap between germline ends came to 12 bases. The CDR3 is CASRPGGLSYEQYF. Here the CDR3 DNA reads TGTGCCAGTAGACCCGGGGGACTCTCCTACGAGCAGTACTTC. The variable domain in full, with the rest retrieved from reference TRBV19 and TRBJ2-7, is DGGITQSPKYLFRKEGQNVTLSCEQNLNHDAMYWYRQDPGQGLRLIYYSQIVNDFQKGDIAEGYSVSREKKESFPLTVTSAQKNPTAFYLCASRPGGLSYEQYFGPGTRLTVT.

The chain links TRBV2 to TRBJ2-7, with 12 bases identical to TRBD2. The germline gives CDR1 SNHLY, CDR2 FYNNEI. The CDR3 consists of 15 residues. V lost 5 bases to trimming and J lost 5 bases; unmatched junction nucleotides: 7. DNA for the CDR3: TGTGCCAGCAGTCTAAATCTAGCGGGAGGGAACGAGCAGTACTTC. This gives the protein CASSLNLAGGNEQYF.

This clone appeared a single time. CDR3 protein: CASSFGTSGREQFF. In DNA, the CDR3 is TGCGCCAGCAGCTTCGGGACTAGCGGGAGGGAGCAGTTCTTC. The V and J genes are TRBV5-1 and TRBJ2-1; 15 bases line up with TRBD2. Per germline, CDR1 SGHRS and CDR2 YFSETQ. V shed 2 bases and J 10 bases; nucleotides not matched to a gene: 1. The CDR3 has 14 amino acids.

As regards this clone: The same CDR3 arises from other DNA sequences in this sample as well. V and J are TRBV29-1 and TRBJ1-3, with a tentative D call TRBD1 (5 bases). CDR3 length: 12 residues. Germline V CDR1 and CDR2: SQVTM, ANQGSEA. V shed 3 bases and J shed 3 bases, with 6 bases lying between them. Here the CDR3 reads CSVDRGGNTIYF. The CDR3 bases are TGCAGCGTTGATAGGGGTGGAAACACCATATATTTT. The full variable domain, in which reference TRBV29-1 and TRBJ1-3 provide the parts outside the CDR3, is SAVISQKPSRDICQRGTSLTIQCQVDSQVTMMFWYRQQPGQSLTLIATANQGSEATYESGFVIDKFPISRPNLTFSTLTVSNMSPEDSSIYLCSVDRGGNTIYFGEGSWLTVV.

The chain employs TRBV29-1 and TRBJ2-1; 9 bases fit TRBD2. This CDR3 is 15 amino acids long. J lost 5 bases, V lost 4 bases, and 9 bases had no gene match. Germline CDR1 and CDR2: SQVTM and ANQGSEA. The CDR3 loop reads CSVGSGRSTHNEQFF. The CDR3 nucleotides are TGCAGCGTTGGTAGCGGGAGAAGTACCCACAATGAGCAGTTCTTC.

J is TRBJ1-2 and V is TRBV5-4; D is perhaps TRBD1 (5 bases). Trimming shortened V by 4 bases and J by 2 bases, and 9 bases separated the two germline ends. This CDR3 has 13 residues. Germline V gene data show CDR1 as SGHNT and CDR2 as YYREEE (reference sequence). The CDR3 loop is CASSGRENYGYTF. CDR3 DNA sequence: TGTGCCAGCAGCGGCAGGGAAAACTATGGCTACACCTTC.

This chain joins TRBV5-1 and TRBJ2-7; no reliable D call. CDR1 SGHRS and CDR2 YFSETQ come from the germline V gene. There are 12 residues in the CDR3. V lost 4 bases and J lost 0, with 5 bases in between. CDR3 region: CASSTSSYEQYF. Written as DNA, the CDR3 is TGCGCCAGCAGCACGAGCTCCTACGAGCAGTACTTC.

This clone occurred a few times. This chain joins TRBV5-1 and TRBJ2-5; D unresolved. Germline lookup yields CDR1 SGHRS and CDR2 YFSETQ. The CDR3 is made up of 13 amino acids. Between the trimmed V and J ends, which lost 0 bases and 3 bases, there was a span of 6 bases. CDR3 sequence (DNA): TGCGCCAGCAGCTTGGGTAGAGAAGAGACCCAGTACTTC. Translated, it gives CASSLGREETQYF.

This clone was observed a few times. The chain recombines TRBV18 with TRBJ1-3; 10 bases line up with TRBD1. Trimming removed 1 base from V and 0 bases from J; junction bases left unmatched: 3. CDR1 is KGHSH and CDR2 is LQKENI in the germline V gene. The CDR3 loop spans 17 amino acids. In DNA, the CDR3 is TGTGCCAGCTCACCACAAGGGACAGGGGTCTCTGGAAACACCATATATTTT. Its protein is CASSPQGTGVSGNTIYF.

This chain uses TRBV5-1 with TRBJ2-5; 11 bases match TRBD2. The CDR3 extends over 17 amino acids. From germline, CDR1 is SGHRS and CDR2 YFSETQ. V was pared by 3 bases and J by 3 bases, with 10 bases of the junction left unmatched. CDR3: CASSYKTSGSIEETQYF. The CDR3 DNA reads as TGCGCCAGCAGCTACAAAACTAGCGGGAGTATAGAAGAGACCCAGTACTTC.

V usage is TRBV28 and J usage is TRBJ2-1, with TRBD2 as a possible D gene (6 bases). The germline V gene encodes CDR1 MDHEN and CDR2 SYDVKM. This CDR3 is 15 amino acids long. Trimming took 7 bases from V and 5 from J, leaving 18 bases between them. Written as DNA, the CDR3 is TGTGCCAGCACCCTCGGGAGTCTCCCTCACAATGAGCAGTTCTTC. Its protein product is CASTLGSLPHNEQFF.

The genes are TRBV7-3 and TRBJ2-7; a weak D match, TRBD1 (5 bases). Germline loops: CDR1 SGHTA, CDR2 FQGTGA. Trimming cost V 0 bases and J 1 base, with 10 bases left between them. The CDR3 runs 15 residues. CDR3: CASSLTAQGSYEQYF. CDR3 sequence (DNA): TGTGCCAGCAGCTTAACCGCTCAGGGTTCCTACGAGCAGTACTTC.

V is TRBV30 and J is TRBJ2-5; possible D gene TRBD1, 6 bases. The length of the CDR3 is 14 residues. The germline V gene has CDR1 GTSNPN and CDR2 SVGIG (reference sequence). Trimming removed 0 bases at V and 7 bases at J, with 15 bases between. The CDR3 region is CAWSVQGGTLTQYF. The CDR3 coding sequence is TGTGCCTGGAGTGTACAGGGCGGAACCTTGACCCAGTACTTC.

This chain uses TRBV5-4 with TRBJ1-5, with D hard to call. This CDR3 has 19 amino acids. Germline loops: CDR1 SGHNT, CDR2 YYREEE (reference sequence). V was shortened by 1 base and J by 0 bases, with 20 bases between the two germline ends. The CDR3, as DNA: TGTGCCAGCAGCTTGACCTGGAGGGCGGCAAACTTTAGCAATCAGCCCCAGCATTTT. Protein product: CASSLTWRAANFSNQPQHF.

The rearrangement joins TRBV6-5 to TRBJ1-5, with a possible D match to TRBD1 (6 bases). CDR1 and CDR2 (germline): MNHEY, SVGAGI. Trimming pared 7 bases from V and 5 bases from J, leaving 15 bases between. CDR3 length: 14 residues. The CDR3: CASIRGSGDQPQHF. The CDR3 nucleotides read TGTGCCAGCATAAGGGGGTCCGGTGATCAGCCCCAGCATTTT.

This clone appeared a few times. The chain couples TRBV4-1 to TRBJ1-1; D unresolved. Germline V gene lookup returns CDR1 MGHRA and CDR2 YSYEKL. V was clipped by 1 base and J by 11 bases, with 11 bases between them. The CDR3 has 12 amino acids. This CDR3 is CASSQVGSGAFF. The CDR3 coding sequence is TGCGCCAGCAGCCAAGTCGGCAGCGGGGCTTTCTTT.

The V call is TRBV5-1, the J call TRBJ2-3, with D perhaps TRBD2 (5 bases). This CDR3 is built from 13 residues. CDR1 and CDR2 (germline): SGHRS, YFSETQ. Trimming removed 4 bases at V and 10 bases at J, with 16 bases between. The CDR3 sequence is CASSPNGSGSQYF. The CDR3 region has the DNA TGCGCCAGCAGCCCGAATGGGTCGGGGTCGCAGTATTTT. Together with reference TRBV5-1 and TRBJ2-3, the CDR3 gives the full variable domain: KAGVTQTPRYLIKTRGQQVTLSCSPISGHRSVSWYQQTPGQGLQFLFEYFSETQRNKGNFPGRFSGRQFSNSRSEMNVSTLELGDSALYLCASSPNGSGSQYFGPGTRLTVL.

The chain combines TRBV28 with TRBJ1-3; D uncertain. Trimming took off 6 bases at V and 4 bases at J, with 10 bases between the two ends. CDR1 and CDR2 from the germline V gene are MDHEN and SYDVKM. The CDR3 extends over 13 amino acids. CDR3: CASRLMAGNTIYF. For the CDR3, the DNA is TGTGCCAGCAGACTAATGGCCGGAAACACCATATATTTT.

This clone has only one observation. The V and J genes are TRBV5-1 and TRBJ2-6; D remains unclear. The CDR3 runs to 15 residues. The V end lost 0 bases, the J end lost 0 bases, and 4 bases lay between the germline ends. Germline CDR1 and CDR2: SGHRS and YFSETQ. CDR3 in amino acids: CASSLAVSGANVLTF. CDR3 nucleotides: TGCGCCAGCAGCTTGGCGGTCTCTGGGGCCAACGTCCTGACTTTC.

The chain couples TRBV5-1 to TRBJ1-4; 8 nucleotides agree with TRBD1. This CDR3 has 14 amino acids. Germline CDR1 reads SGHRS; CDR2 reads YFSETQ. V was pared by 1 base and J by 8 bases, with 4 bases of the junction left unmatched. CDR3 protein: CASSLTTGGEKLFF. In DNA form, the CDR3 reads TGCGCCAGCAGCTTGACCACAGGGGGGGAAAAACTGTTTTTT.

This chain links TRBV6-5 with TRBJ1-1; weak D call: TRBD1 (5 bases). V lost 8 bases to trimming and J lost 1 base, with 8 bases between them. The CDR3 covers 12 residues. Germline-derived CDR1 and CDR2 are MNHEY and SVGAGI. The CDR3 spells CASVGGNTEAFF. DNA of the CDR3: TGTGCCAGCGTCGGGGGGAACACTGAAGCTTTCTTT.

This chain uses TRBV9 with TRBJ2-3, with 9 bases identical to TRBD2. The CDR3 covers 15 residues. Per the germline V gene, CDR1 is SGDLS and CDR2 is YYNGEE. J lost 6 bases, V lost 0 bases, and 5 bases had no gene match. CDR3 in DNA: TGTGCCAGCAGCGTAGATTCTAGCGGGGTCGATACGCAGTATTTT. It is translated as CASSVDSSGVDTQYF.

The rearrangement links TRBV13 to TRBJ2-7; 8 bases map to TRBD2. The CDR3 extends over 18 amino acids. CDR1 and CDR2 from the germline V gene are PRHDT and FYEKMQ (reference sequence). V lost 5 bases to trimming and J lost 7 bases; unmatched junction nucleotides: 22. The CDR3: CASSTRGIVREVHPEQYF. For the CDR3, the DNA is TGTGCCAGCAGCACAAGAGGGATTGTGCGGGAGGTTCATCCAGAGCAGTACTTC.

The chain joins TRBV27 to TRBJ1-5, with a weak D call TRBD1 (6 bases). V gave up 0 bases and J gave up 0 bases, with 12 bases separating them. The germline gives CDR1 MNHEY, CDR2 SMNVEV (reference sequence). This CDR3 has 17 residues. The CDR3 nucleotides read TGTGCCAGCAGTTTATCATGGCAGGGGCTTAGCAATCAGCCCCAGCATTTT. Its protein is CASSLSWQGLSNQPQHF.

This clone was seen just once. The chain links TRBV9 to TRBJ2-3; TRBD2 matches at 10 bases. This CDR3 is 18 amino acids long. V was pared by 1 base and J by 6 bases, with 14 bases of the junction left unmatched. From germline, CDR1 is SGDLS and CDR2 YYNGEE. CDR3 residues: CASSVPMESGGGFDTQYF. CDR3 nucleotide sequence: TGTGCCAGCAGCGTACCAATGGAAAGCGGGGGGGGTTTCGATACGCAGTATTTT. Full variable domain (rest looked up from reference TRBV9 and TRBJ2-3): DSGVTQTPKHLITATGQRVTLRCSPRSGDLSVYWYQQSLDQGLQFLIQYYNGEERAKGNILERFSAQQFPDLHSELNLSSLELGDSALYFCASSVPMESGGGFDTQYFGPGTRLTVL.

The V call is TRBV18, the J call TRBJ2-7; possibly TRBD1 for D (5 bases). The CDR3 is 14 amino acids. The V end was cut by 6 bases, the J end by 0 bases, with 12 bases between. Germline values: CDR1 KGHSH, CDR2 LQKENI. In DNA form, the CDR3 reads TGTGCCAGCTCGCTACAGGAAAGCTCCTACGAGCAGTACTTC. It is translated as CASSLQESSYEQYF.